The subject of this entry is one T cell receptor (beta chain). This record belongs to a study of blood T cell repertoires in COVID-19. Study information: The origin of the acute and convalescent COVID-19 samples was the United States, Italy and Spain.

Germline V gene data show CDR1 as SGHDT and CDR2 as YYEEEE. CDR3 length equals 14 residues. V was trimmed by 2 bases and J by 5 bases, leaving 13 bases between them. Sequencing was performed with immunoSEQ multiplex PCR; in TCRdb, only in-frame clones are kept and a portion is missing. The sample has tens of thousands of clones, more than 80% seen once. The sample taken for sequencing was peripheral blood. The sequence came from an elderly woman with acute or convalescent COVID-19. This rearrangement joins TRBV5-6 to TRBJ1-1; the D gene is possibly TRBD1 (6 bases). The CDR3 sequence is CASSFGGFWTEAFF. The DNA of the CDR3 is TGTGCCAGCAGCTTTGGGGGCTTCTGGACTGAAGCTTTCTTT.